What follows describes a single TCR beta chain. Its antigen is not known. This sample is drawn from a study of CD8 T cells in Susac syndrome. Findings and caveats of the study: The greatest CD8+ clonal expansion in Susac occurred in TEMRA cells and in active patients.

The authors reverse transcribed roughly 0.5 to 1 ug RNA with random hexamers. immunoSEQ multiplex PCR amplified TCR beta CDR3 across 54 Vbeta, 13 Jbeta. Each CDR3 protein is one row after TCRdb ran MiXCR on the immunoSEQ multiplex PCR reads. The sample holds 80,000 or so distinct CDR3 sequences; approximately 94% are singletons and the top ten take about 0.5%. This CDR3 is 13 amino acids long. The ends lost 6 bases at V and 2 bases at J; junction bases unmatched: 3. The clonotype comes from a human donor with Susac syndrome. The chain recombines TRBV12-3 or TRBV12-4 with TRBJ1-1; 7 nucleotides align to TRBD1. Specimen: CD8+ T cells from PBMCs. The CDR3 sequence: CASRTGRNTEAFF. In DNA, the CDR3 is TGTGCCAGCAGGACAGGGCGAAACACTGAAGCTTTCTTT.